Below are 10 T cell receptor beta chains sequenced from a single sample in a study of OX40 agonist ivuxolimab in advanced cancers. Clones were sequenced by immunoSEQ multiplex PCR, and TCRdb holds only the in-frame ones, with some missing. The sample contains around 57,000 clones, 86% of which appear only once. The sample here was CD4+ or CD8+ T cells sorted from blood, taken in a trial of the OX40 agonist ivuxolimab. These receptors were taken from an adult with an advanced solid tumor such as melanoma, head and neck, liver or kidney cancer.

The chain joins TRBV18 to TRBJ2-7, with a weak D call TRBD1 (6 bases). The CDR3 is 13 residues long. Trimming removed 6 bases at V and 2 bases at J, with 11 bases between. CDR1 KGHSH and CDR2 LQKENI come from the germline V gene. CDR3 DNA: TGTGCCAGCTCGCAGGGGAGCCCCTACGAGCAGTACTTC. Translating gives CASSQGSPYEQYF. The full variable domain, rest sourced from reference TRBV18 and TRBJ2-7, is NAGVMQNPRHLVRRRGQEARLRCSPMKGHSHVYWYRQLPEEGLKFMVYLQKENIIDESGMPKERFSAEFPKEGPSILRIQQVVRGDSAAYFCASSQGSPYEQYFGPGTRLTVT.

The gene calls are TRBV30 and TRBJ1-3; D not resolved. CDR1 and CDR2 from the germline V gene are GTSNPN and SVGIG (reference sequence). V lost 4 bases and J 4 bases, leaving 8 bases between the germline ends. This CDR3 comprises 12 residues. The CDR3 region is CAWTARGNTIYF. The CDR3 DNA reads TGTGCCTGGACGGCGAGGGGAAACACCATATATTTT.

This chain joins TRBV6-4 and TRBJ2-3; possibly TRBD1 or TRBD2 for D (6 bases each). This CDR3 is built from 15 residues. From germline, CDR1 is MRHNA and CDR2 SNTAGT. V lost 1 base and J lost 2, with 10 bases in between. This CDR3 reads CASSDFPGATDTQYF. In nucleotides, the CDR3 is TGTGCCAGCAGTGACTTTCCGGGGGCCACAGATACGCAGTATTTT.

The rearrangement uses TRBV28 and TRBJ1-1; possible D gene TRBD1, 5 bases. Trimming cost V 6 bases and J 8 bases, with 19 bases left between them. This CDR3 spans 14 amino acids. Germline values: CDR1 MDHEN, CDR2 SYDVKM. CDR3 DNA sequence: TGTGCCAGCAGCCACGGGACGGTCGCTGGGGAAGCTTTCTTT. This translates into CASSHGTVAGEAFF.

This clone came up once. The chain uses TRBV7-3 and TRBJ1-1, with D maybe TRBD1 (5 bases). The CDR3 is 13 residues long. V lost 10 bases, J lost 3 bases, and 15 bases lay in between. Germline lookup yields CDR1 SGHTA and CDR2 FQGTGA. The CDR3 loop reads CATKIAGDTEAFF. As DNA, the CDR3 is TGTGCCACCAAAATCGCGGGGGACACTGAAGCTTTCTTT.

This clone has only a few counts. The genes are TRBV15 and TRBJ2-1; D remains ambiguous. This CDR3 has 12 amino acids. The germline V gene has CDR1 LNHNV and CDR2 YYDKDF (reference sequence). The V end lost 0 bases, the J end lost 5 bases, and 2 bases lay between the germline ends. In nucleotides, the CDR3 is TGTGCCACCAGCAGAGATCACAATGAGCAGTTCTTC. It yields the protein CATSRDHNEQFF. Using reference TRBV15 and TRBJ2-1 for the parts outside the CDR3, the full variable domain is DAMVIQNPRYQVTQFGKPVTLSCSQTLNHNVMYWYQQKSSQAPKLLFHYYDKDFNNEADTPDNFQSRRPNTSFCFLDIRSPGLGDTAMYLCATSRDHNEQFFGPGTRLTVL.

V usage is TRBV5-1 and J usage is TRBJ1-4, with D tentatively TRBD1 (6 bases). The CDR3 is 16 residues long. V gave up 2 bases and J gave up 8 bases, with 19 bases separating them. Germline CDR1 and CDR2: SGHRS and YFSETQ. The DNA of the CDR3 is TGCGCCAGCAGCTTTAACTTGGGGGCCCTAGGGGAAAAACTGTTTTTT. Translating gives CASSFNLGALGEKLFF. The full variable domain, completed using reference TRBV5-1 and TRBJ1-4, is KAGVTQTPRYLIKTRGQQVTLSCSPISGHRSVSWYQQTPGQGLQFLFEYFSETQRNKGNFPGRFSGRQFSNSRSEMNVSTLELGDSALYLCASSFNLGALGEKLFFGSGTQLSVL.

This chain joins TRBV5-4 and TRBJ2-6; unclear D gene. The CDR3 length is 15 residues. CDR1 is SGHNT and CDR2 is YYREEE in the germline V gene (reference sequence). V was trimmed by 0 bases and J by 1 base, leaving 5 bases between them. This CDR3 reads CASSLVGSGANVLTF. The DNA for the CDR3 is TGTGCCAGCAGCTTGGTTGGATCTGGGGCCAACGTCCTGACTTTC.

V is TRBV6-7 and J is TRBJ1-2; TRBD1 matches 7 bases. TRBV6-7 counts as an open reading frame of uncertain function. The length of the CDR3 is 15 residues. V gave up 5 bases and J gave up 5 bases; unmatched junction bases: 11. CDR3 amino acids: CASSPGPGTEYGYTF. The CDR3 coding sequence is TGTGCCAGCAGTCCCGGTCCCGGGACAGAATATGGCTACACCTTC.

V gene TRBV18 combines with J gene TRBJ2-7; D unclear. V was clipped by 4 bases and J by 1 base, with 23 bases between them. This CDR3 has 18 amino acids. The germline V gene has CDR1 KGHSH and CDR2 LQKENI. The CDR3 bases are TGTGCCAGCTCACAGCCCACCCTCGAAGGTTCCAGATCCTACGAGCAGTACTTC. Its protein is CASSQPTLEGSRSYEQYF.